Reported below is one TCR beta chain. The data were taken from a study of blood T cell repertoires in COVID-19. Produced via immunoSEQ multiplex PCR; TCRdb's table is partial and in-frame only. This table has approximately 280,000 clones, 90% appearing once. This CDR3 contains 12 residues. V was trimmed by 0 bases and J by 7 bases, leaving 6 bases between them. CDR1 is LGHDT and CDR2 is YNNKEL in the germline V gene (reference sequence). The receptor comes from a young woman with COVID-19, enrolled during active disease. Sequenced: peripheral blood. The chain recombines TRBV3-1 (or the pseudogene TRBV3-2) with TRBJ2-5; no clear D. In nucleotides, the CDR3 is TGTGCCAGCAGCCAAGAACCAGGGACCCAGTACTTC. It translates to CASSQEPGTQYF.